This passage covers 29 T cell receptor beta chains from one sample sequenced in a study of T cells in localized non-small cell lung cancer. Clones were sequenced by immunoSEQ multiplex PCR, and TCRdb holds only the in-frame ones, with some missing. This sample has thousands of clones, with around a quarter found just once. Material: lung tumor tissue, obtained before any cancer treatment. These TCRs come from a woman aged 40-69 years with stage I lung adenocarcinoma.

The chain links TRBV30 to TRBJ2-5, with TRBD2 matching over 8 bases. This CDR3 contains 15 residues. From germline, CDR1 is GTSNPN and CDR2 SVGIG (reference sequence). The V segment lost 4 bases and the J segment 1 base; nucleotides outside the gene matches: 8. The CDR3 DNA reads as TGTGCCTGGAAAGGTCTAGCGGGTCTCCAAGAGACCCAGTACTTC. Translating gives CAWKGLAGLQETQYF.

This clone was detected a few times. The V and J genes are TRBV11-3 and TRBJ2-5; maybe TRBD2 (6 bases). The CDR3 has 15 residues. V was shortened by 6 bases and J by 5 bases, with 19 bases between the two germline ends. Germline CDR1 reads SGHNT; CDR2 reads YENEEA. In nucleotides, the CDR3 is TGTGCCAGCAGTCCCTCTAGCGCATGGGGGGAGACCCAGTACTTC. Amino acids: CASSPSSAWGETQYF.

This clone appeared a few times. The chain couples TRBV11-3 to TRBJ2-1, with 12 bases that match TRBD2. The germline V gene has CDR1 SGHNT and CDR2 YENEEA. J was trimmed by 8 bases and V by 0 bases; bases with no gene match: 5. The CDR3 sequence is 16 residues long. DNA for the CDR3: TGTGCCAGCAGCTTAGATCTAGCGGGAGGGCCGTATGAGCAGTTCTTC. The encoded protein is CASSLDLAGGPYEQFF.

This sequence joins TRBV14 and TRBJ2-2; D possibly corresponds to TRBD2 (5 bases). This CDR3 region has 15 residues. V was shortened by 4 bases and J by 4 bases, with 13 bases between the two germline ends. The germline gives CDR1 SGHDN, CDR2 FVKESK. CDR3 DNA: TGTGCCAGCAGCCCGAGGGTGCGGTTCACCGGGGAGCTGTTTTTT. Translation gives CASSPRVRFTGELFF.

The table lists this clone with a count of one. The V and J genes are TRBV10-2 and TRBJ2-7, with 8 bases lining up with TRBD2. CDR3 length: 13 amino acids. The trim removed 8 bases at V and 6 bases at J, leaving 9 bases unmatched. Looked up from germline, CDR1 is WSHSY and CDR2 is SAAADI. The CDR3 here is CASHSGSSVEQYF. CDR3 DNA: TGCGCCAGCCACAGCGGGAGCTCGGTCGAGCAGTACTTC.

This clone appeared a few times. The chain has TRBV30 and TRBJ2-7; D is possibly TRBD1 or TRBD2 (5 bases each). Germline CDR1 GTSNPN, CDR2 SVGIG (reference sequence). The CDR3 length is 13 residues. V was clipped by 5 bases and J by 3 bases, with 14 bases between them. CDR3 loop: CAWAPGTDYEQYF. DNA of the CDR3: TGTGCCTGGGCCCCCGGGACCGACTACGAGCAGTACTTC.

The V gene is TRBV5-1, the J gene TRBJ2-7; 8 nucleotides line up with TRBD2. The CDR3 is made up of 14 amino acids. The germline gives CDR1 SGHRS, CDR2 YFSETQ. J lost 2 bases, V lost 2 bases, and 3 bases had no gene match. This CDR3 is CASSLVAGPYEQYF. DNA for the CDR3: TGCGCCAGCAGCTTAGTAGCGGGACCCTACGAGCAGTACTTC.

The J gene is TRBJ2-1, the V gene TRBV29-1; 8 nucleotides align to TRBD2. V shed 3 bases, J shed 4 bases, and the junction held 11 bases outside the gene matches. This CDR3 region has 16 residues. In germline, CDR1 is SQVTM, CDR2 ANQGSEA. CDR3 region: CSVDPFGTRGYNEQFF. CDR3 nucleotides: TGCAGCGTTGACCCTTTCGGGACTAGGGGATACAATGAGCAGTTCTTC.

V and J are TRBV19 and TRBJ1-5; D ambiguous. Deletions cut 6 bases from V and 5 bases from J, with 14 bases between. The CDR3 covers 14 residues. CDR1 is LNHDA and CDR2 is SQIVND in the germline V gene (reference sequence). The CDR3 nucleotides read TGTGCCAGTAGCCCGGACGCACGAGATCAGCCCCAGCATTTT. It encodes CASSPDARDQPQHF.

The genes are TRBV11-3 and TRBJ1-1; no clear D. The V gene's germline CDR1 is SGHNT and CDR2 YENEEA. The V end lost 5 bases, the J end lost 2 bases, and 12 bases lay between the germline ends. The length of the CDR3 is 14 residues. The CDR3 DNA sequence: TGTGCCAGCAGCCAGCCCGGGTCAAACACTGAAGCTTTCTTT. This codes for CASSQPGSNTEAFF. Full variable domain (remainder filled in from reference TRBV11-3 and TRBJ1-1): EAGVVQSPRYKIIEKKQPVAFWCNPISGHNTLYWYLQNLGQGPELLIRYENEEAVDDSQLPKDRFSAERLKGVDSTLKIQPAELGDSAVYLCASSQPGSNTEAFFGQGTRLTVV.

CDR3 loop: CASRLADRVPYEQYF. The CDR3 DNA reads as TGTGCAAGTCGCTTAGCGGACAGGGTCCCCTACGAGCAGTACTTC. This chain joins TRBV12-2 and TRBJ2-7; the table names TRBD1, a call not compared with the DNA. TRBV12-2 is given as a pseudogene. CDR3 size: 15 residues.

The gene calls are TRBV9 and TRBJ1-1; no reliable D call. This CDR3 region has 15 residues. Germline lookup yields CDR1 SGDLS and CDR2 YYNGEE. Trimming took 5 bases from V and 11 from J, leaving 25 bases between them. As DNA, the CDR3 is TGTGCCAGCAGTTCTCGAAGAGGCCAGGAGGTATCGGCTTTCTTT. It is translated as CASSSRRGQEVSAFF.

The V gene is TRBV11-3, the J gene TRBJ2-1, with TRBD2 matching 11 bases. V lost 8 bases, J lost 9 bases, and 9 bases stayed unmatched. Germline V lookup: CDR1 SGHNT, CDR2 YENEEA. The length of the CDR3 is 14 residues. CDR3 bases: TGTGCCAGCGCCAAGACTAGCGGGAAGGGTGAGCAGTTCTTC. Translation: CASAKTSGKGEQFF.

This sequence joins TRBV28 and TRBJ2-5, with 10 bases aligning to TRBD1. Trimming took 8 bases from V and 1 from J; bases not matched to a gene: 13. Looked up from germline, CDR1 is MDHEN and CDR2 is SYDVKM. CDR3 length equals 17 residues. For the CDR3, the DNA is TGTGCCAGCCTTTGCCCGACAGGGGGCCTTTTCCAAGAGACCCAGTACTTC. Its protein product is CASLCPTGGLFQETQYF.

By sample share, this clone is large (0.1 to 1%). V and J are TRBV11-3 and TRBJ2-3; perhaps D is TRBD1 or TRBD2 (5 bases each). This CDR3 contains 15 residues. Trimming took off 6 bases at V and 4 bases at J, with 17 bases between the two ends. Germline CDR1 and CDR2: SGHNT and YENEEA. The CDR3 is CASSSPGRQPDTQYF. CDR3 DNA sequence: TGTGCCAGCAGTTCTCCGGGACGGCAACCAGATACGCAGTATTTT.

This clone counts as medium-sized (0.01 to 0.1%). The genes are TRBV6-8 and TRBJ2-1; tentatively, D is TRBD2 (6 bases). Between the trimmed V and J ends, which lost 8 bases and 7 bases, there was a span of 12 bases. The germline V gene encodes CDR1 MNHGY and CDR2 SAAAGT. CDR3 length: 12 amino acids. The DNA of the CDR3 is TGTGCCAGCTCCGGGAGTTGGAATGAGCAGTTCTTC. Translation: CASSGSWNEQFF.

This clone was seen a few times. The chain couples TRBV12-2 to TRBJ1-2; TRBD1 is taken as the D call from the table, unchecked against the DNA. TRBV12-2 is designated a pseudogene. CDR3 length equals 17 residues. The CDR3 loop is CASRATPRTGNGDGYTF. Written as DNA, the CDR3 is TGTGCAAGTCGCGCCACCCCTAGGACAGGGAATGGCGATGGCTACACCTTC.

The gene calls are TRBV18 and TRBJ1-2; D ambiguous. CDR1 and CDR2 from the germline V gene are KGHSH and LQKENI. V was trimmed by 6 bases and J by 5 bases, leaving 10 bases between them. The CDR3 covers 12 residues. The CDR3 region has the DNA TGTGCCAGCTCTCTCCCGGAGTATGGCTACACCTTC. It translates to CASSLPEYGYTF.

This clone was seen only a few times. The gene calls are TRBV6-8 and TRBJ1-5, with 9 bases aligning to TRBD1. The CDR3 length is 16 residues. The V gene's germline CDR1 is MNHGY and CDR2 SAAAGT. V lost 2 bases, J lost 3 bases, and 5 bases stayed unmatched. CDR3 in amino acids: CASSYAGQGSNQPQHF. For the CDR3, the DNA is TGTGCCAGCAGTTACGCGGGACAGGGTTCCAATCAGCCCCAGCATTTT.

This clone counts as medium-sized. The V call is TRBV6-8, the J call TRBJ2-1; D is undetermined. CDR3 length: 15 residues. The V and J ends lost 5 bases and 2 bases respectively, with 13 bases between them. CDR1 is MNHGY, CDR2 SAAAGT, per germline. DNA for the CDR3: TGTGCCAGCAGTGCGGTGGGTCTTACCTACAATGAGCAGTTCTTC. Translated, it gives CASSAVGLTYNEQFF.

The gene calls are TRBV29-1 and TRBJ2-7; 12 nucleotides match TRBD1. Per germline, CDR1 SQVTM and CDR2 ANQGSEA. CDR3 length: 15 amino acids. After removal of 3 bases from V and 5 bases from J, the junction contained 8 bases not matched to a gene. The CDR3 sequence is CSVEVTGTGGDEQYF. The CDR3 bases are TGCAGCGTTGAGGTCACCGGGACAGGGGGCGACGAGCAGTACTTC.

By its share, this clone is large. The chain joins TRBV6-8 to TRBJ1-1; D gene ambiguous. Germline V gives CDR1 MNHGY, CDR2 SAAAGT. The CDR3 loop spans 13 amino acids. Trimming cost V 4 bases and J 2 bases, with 8 bases left between them. The CDR3 sequence is CASSSRSNTEAFF. CDR3 DNA: TGTGCCAGCAGTTCCCGTAGTAACACTGAAGCTTTCTTT.

V is TRBV14 and J is TRBJ1-1, with unresolved D. V was clipped by 4 bases and J by 0 bases, with 9 bases between them. The length of the CDR3 is 14 residues. CDR1 and CDR2 (germline): SGHDN, FVKESK. The CDR3 sequence: CASSPPGMNTEAFF. DNA of the CDR3: TGTGCCAGCAGCCCGCCTGGGATGAACACTGAAGCTTTCTTT.

This clone turned up a few times. J is TRBJ1-1 and V is TRBV6-8; tentatively, D is TRBD1 (5 bases). The CDR3 covers 17 residues. Germline V lookup: CDR1 MNHGY, CDR2 SAAAGT. V was pared by 7 bases and J by 2 bases, with 23 bases between. The CDR3 is CASKPGPTLRGNTEAFF. The CDR3 DNA follows: TGTGCCAGCAAGCCGGGGCCAACCCTCCGAGGTAACACTGAAGCTTTCTTT.

Only a few counts were recorded for this clone. The chain uses TRBV28 and TRBJ2-7, with D perhaps TRBD1 (5 bases). Trimming removed 3 bases at V and 5 bases at J, with 8 bases between. This CDR3 is 12 amino acids long. Germline lookup yields CDR1 MDHEN and CDR2 SYDVKM. Written as DNA, the CDR3 is TGTGCCAGCAGTTTCGGACATGACGAGCAGTACTTC. It encodes CASSFGHDEQYF.

The gene calls are TRBV6-8 and TRBJ1-3; D is undetermined. The germline V gene encodes CDR1 MNHGY and CDR2 SAAAGT. The CDR3 contains 14 residues. Trimming cost V 2 bases and J 3 bases, with 8 bases left between them. CDR3 coding DNA: TGTGCCAGCAGTTACGTGGGGATTGGAAACACCATATATTTT. Its protein is CASSYVGIGNTIYF.

This chain uses TRBV6-8 with TRBJ2-2; the D gene is possibly TRBD1 (5 bases). This CDR3 comprises 12 residues. The germline V gene encodes CDR1 MNHGY and CDR2 SAAAGT. The V end was cut by 5 bases, the J end by 7 bases, with 8 bases between. Here the CDR3 reads CASSTQVGELFF. The CDR3 coding sequence is TGTGCCAGCAGTACACAGGTCGGGGAGCTGTTTTTT.

The chain links TRBV11-3 to TRBJ2-7; possibly TRBD1 or TRBD2 for D (5 bases each). The CDR3 extends over 14 amino acids. V lost 6 bases and J lost 0, with 12 bases in between. Germline CDR1 is SGHNT and CDR2 is YENEEA. The chain's CDR3 is CASRFGTDSYEQYF. The CDR3 bases are TGTGCCAGCAGATTCGGGACGGACTCCTACGAGCAGTACTTC. The full variable domain, completed using reference TRBV11-3 and TRBJ2-7, is EAGVVQSPRYKIIEKKQPVAFWCNPISGHNTLYWYLQNLGQGPELLIRYENEEAVDDSQLPKDRFSAERLKGVDSTLKIQPAELGDSAVYLCASRFGTDSYEQYFGPGTRLTVT.

The chain recombines TRBV11-3 with TRBJ2-7, with D possibly being TRBD2 (6 bases). The CDR3 covers 14 residues. The ends were cut back, 5 bases at V and 4 bases at J, with 15 bases in the middle. CDR1 and CDR2 (germline): SGHNT, YENEEA. CDR3 sequence: CASSPWRADYEQYF. The CDR3 DNA follows: TGTGCCAGCAGCCCATGGAGGGCAGATTACGAGCAGTACTTC.